What follows describes a single TCR beta chain. What it binds is unknown. CDR3 length: 16 amino acids. Trimming took 2 bases from V and 6 from J, leaving 16 bases between them. Germline CDR1 and CDR2: MDHEN and SYDVKM. These data originate in a study of blood T cells in healthy people across ages. The use of a sample-barcoded 5' primer and a J-beta primer mix characterized a second PCR of roughly 6 to 11 cycles. TCRdb reprocessed the 5' RACE reads with MiXCR, giving one entry per CDR3 protein. The sample has over 600,000 distinct CDR3 sequences, 20% to 25% seen once. Regarding the study as a whole: Significant beta diversity loss was already apparent by age approximately 38, declining roughly linearly.

The sequenced material came from blood. V gene TRBV28 combines with J gene TRBJ2-2; D gene uncertain. This receptor was identified in a man between 65 and 85 years old in good health. The CDR3 sequence: CASSLVAELVSGELFF. CDR3 coding DNA: TGTGCCAGCAGTTTAGTGGCCGAATTGGTTTCCGGGGAGCTGTTTTTT.